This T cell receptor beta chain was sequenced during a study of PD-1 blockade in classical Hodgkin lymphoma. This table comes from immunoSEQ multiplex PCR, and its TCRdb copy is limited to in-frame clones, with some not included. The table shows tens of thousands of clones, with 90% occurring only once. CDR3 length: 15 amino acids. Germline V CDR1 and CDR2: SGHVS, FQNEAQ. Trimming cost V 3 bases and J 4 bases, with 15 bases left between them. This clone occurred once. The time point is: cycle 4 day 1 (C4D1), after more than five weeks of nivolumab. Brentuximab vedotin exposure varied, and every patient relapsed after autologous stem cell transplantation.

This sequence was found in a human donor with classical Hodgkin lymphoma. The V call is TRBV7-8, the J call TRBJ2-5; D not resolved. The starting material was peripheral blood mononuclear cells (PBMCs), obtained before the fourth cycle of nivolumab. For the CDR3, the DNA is TGTGCCAGCAGCTTCCCTTCTTTTGAGAGAGAGACCCAGTACTTC. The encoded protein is CASSFPSFERETQYF.